This T cell receptor (beta chain) was identified during a study of blood T cell repertoires in COVID-19. The overall study: The United States, Italy and Spain supplied acute and convalescent COVID-19 samples. Nucleic acid was either cDNA or gDNA, and it came from T cells, B-cell-depleted T cells, or PBMCs.

CDR3 length: 14 amino acids. Germline CDR1 MNHEY, CDR2 SVGAGI. Trimming removed 5 bases from V and 5 bases from J; junction bases left unmatched: 6. The authors' processing: From reference gene primer amplification, estimates of nucleated cell counts were derived. Here immunoSEQ multiplex PCR was the method, and the copy in TCRdb shows in-frame clones only, minus some. For V, J and clone size, that table is used; D and trimming come from the DNA. The data show approximately 170,000 clones, over 75% seen once. Seattle participants joined during active infection and were tracked over time. The chain uses TRBV6-5 and TRBJ1-1, with 9 bases lining up with TRBD1. This receptor was taken from an elderly man with COVID-19, enrolled during active disease. The sample consisted of peripheral blood. The DNA of the CDR3 is TGTGCCAGCAGTACCCACAGGGGGCGTACTGAAGCTTTCTTT. It codes for CASSTHRGRTEAFF.